This TCR beta chain is drawn from a study of CD4 T cells in relation to SARS-CoV-2 and coronaviruses. Before the COVID-19 pandemic, during about 2011-2019, CD4+ T cells were taken from unexposed donors. Isolation of CD4+ T cells took place after less than 11 days in culture. As cell numbers allowed, unexposed-donor CD4+ T cells faced SARS-CoV-2 S/N and four cold-coronavirus spikes. V was trimmed by 5 bases and J by 2 bases, leaving 12 bases between them. This CDR3 comprises 14 residues. Germline V CDR1 and CDR2: PRHDT, FYEKMQ (reference sequence). The data were produced by immunoSEQ multiplex PCR, yet TCRdb's version contains in-frame clones alone and is incomplete. The table lists roughly 30,000 clones, roughly 72% of them singletons. With respect to this clone: What it recognizes is unknown.

The sequenced sample was CD4+ T cells from PBMCs, cultured in vitro. The clonotype was recovered from a human donor in good health. V and J are TRBV13 and TRBJ2-5; D is undetermined. The CDR3 nucleotides read TGTGCCAGCAGCCCGGCGGTAGGGCAAGAGACCCAGTACTTC. Translating gives CASSPAVGQETQYF.